The 22 T cell receptor beta chains below all came from one sample that was sequenced in a study of shared clonotypes between healthy human individuals. Only in-frame clones appear in the TCRdb table, and some are missing; sequencing was by immunoSEQ multiplex PCR. The table shows over a million clones, with 65% to 80% occurring only once. Material for sequencing was memory CD4+ T cells sorted from blood. As for subset: CD45RA-negative fraction. These receptors all come from a man younger than 30 in good health.

The genes are TRBV7-9 and TRBJ2-1; 13 bases align to TRBD2. The CDR3 extends over 16 amino acids. V dropped 5 bases and J dropped 5; count of bases not matched to a gene: 6. CDR1 SEHNR and CDR2 FQNEAQ come from the germline V gene (reference sequence). CDR3 amino acids: CASSPGLAGTHNEQFF. CDR3 bases: TGTGCCAGCAGCCCGGGACTAGCGGGAACACACAATGAGCAGTTCTTC.

The rearrangement links TRBV6-6 to TRBJ1-6; D gene unclear. Germline V gene sequence: CDR1 MNHNY, CDR2 SVGAGI (reference sequence). Trimming took 2 bases from V and 10 from J, leaving 12 bases between them. The CDR3 is 14 residues long. The CDR3 protein is CASSYPTLDSPLHF. The CDR3 nucleotides read TGTGCCAGCAGTTACCCTACTTTGGACTCACCCCTCCACTTT.

J is TRBJ2-7 and V is TRBV18; no clear D gene. The V end lost 6 bases, the J end lost 0 bases, and 21 bases lay between the germline ends. The CDR3 runs to 17 residues. Germline CDR1 reads KGHSH; CDR2 reads LQKENI. The CDR3 region has the DNA TGTGCCAGCTCTCCCCGGGTGCTCAGGAGCAGCTCCTACGAGCAGTACTTC. Protein sequence: CASSPRVLRSSSYEQYF.

The V gene is TRBV10-3, the J gene TRBJ1-2, with D perhaps TRBD1 (5 bases). V dropped 10 bases and J dropped 3 bases, with 18 bases sitting between them. This CDR3 spans 14 amino acids. Germline V CDR1 and CDR2: ENHRY, SYGVKD. The DNA for the CDR3 is TGTGCCACCAAACATCCGGGGACGGACTATGGCTACACCTTC. It specifies CATKHPGTDYGYTF.

This chain links TRBV4-3 with TRBJ2-3; D is undetermined. CDR1 and CDR2 from the germline V gene are LGHNA and YSLEER. Trimming removed 2 bases at V and 0 bases at J, with 9 bases between. The CDR3 sequence is 15 residues long. CDR3 coding DNA: TGCGCCAGCAGCCAAAGCCGTATAAGCACAGATACGCAGTATTTT. Its translation: CASSQSRISTDTQYF.

This clone was detected ten times or more. This sequence joins TRBV6-4 and TRBJ2-1, with TRBD2 identical over 13 bases. This CDR3 spans 16 amino acids. CDR1 and CDR2 (germline): MRHNA, SNTAGT. The junction had 3 bases not matched to a gene; V was cut back by 5 bases and J by 2 bases. The DNA for the CDR3 is TGTGCCAGCAGTTTCGGGACTAGCGGGGCCTACAATGAGCAGTTCTTC. It yields the protein CASSFGTSGAYNEQFF.

This rearrangement joins TRBV2 to TRBJ1-2; 8 nucleotides line up with TRBD1. The CDR3 loop spans 15 amino acids. Unmatched junction bases numbered 8, after V lost 6 bases and J lost 2 bases. Germline V CDR1 and CDR2: SNHLY, FYNNEI. The CDR3 is CASRKSGTGNYGYTF. CDR3 nucleotides: TGTGCCAGCAGGAAAAGCGGGACAGGCAACTATGGCTACACCTTC.

The J gene is TRBJ1-1, the V gene TRBV7-2, with 11 nucleotides matching TRBD1. The V segment lost 4 bases and the J segment 2 bases; nucleotides outside the gene matches: 9. This CDR3 contains 17 residues. CDR1 is SGHTA, CDR2 FQGNSA, per germline. CDR3 sequence (DNA): TGTGCCAGCAGCTCCCCTGCCGGGACAGGGGGTAACACTGAAGCTTTCTTT. This codes for CASSSPAGTGGNTEAFF.

V gene TRBV5-1 combines with J gene TRBJ2-1; 13 bases align to TRBD2. Trimming cost V 0 bases and J 8 bases; bases outside gene matches: 2. Germline assignment: CDR1 SGHRS and CDR2 YFSETQ. The CDR3 length is 15 residues. DNA of the CDR3: TGCGCCAGCAGCTTGGAGGGACTAGCGGGGTATGAGCAGTTCTTC. It translates to CASSLEGLAGYEQFF.

V and J are TRBV19 and TRBJ1-6; TRBD1 matches at 8 bases. The CDR3 runs to 16 residues. The V gene's germline CDR1 is LNHDA and CDR2 SQIVND (reference sequence). The V segment lost 6 bases and the J segment 8 bases; nucleotides outside the gene matches: 12. The CDR3 bases are TGTGCCAGTAGAGGTCGGCTGGACAGGGACGATTCACCCCTCCACTTT. Amino acids: CASRGRLDRDDSPLHF.

The rearrangement uses TRBV5-1 and TRBJ2-3; possible D gene TRBD2, 6 bases. This CDR3 has 16 amino acids. V was clipped by 3 bases and J by 3 bases, with 17 bases between them. The germline V gene has CDR1 SGHRS and CDR2 YFSETQ. This CDR3 reads CASSWAYGGETDTQYF. DNA of the CDR3: TGCGCCAGCAGCTGGGCCTACGGCGGGGAGACAGATACGCAGTATTTT. Full variable domain (missing parts from reference TRBV5-1 and TRBJ2-3): KAGVTQTPRYLIKTRGQQVTLSCSPISGHRSVSWYQQTPGQGLQFLFEYFSETQRNKGNFPGRFSGRQFSNSRSEMNVSTLELGDSALYLCASSWAYGGETDTQYFGPGTRLTVL.

This chain links TRBV18 with TRBJ1-1, with D tentatively TRBD1 (6 bases). CDR1 and CDR2 from the germline V gene are KGHSH and LQKENI. Trimming removed 6 bases from V and 2 bases from J, with 10 bases in between. This CDR3 comprises 13 residues. The CDR3 sequence: CASSGTQNTEAFF. For the CDR3, the DNA is TGTGCCAGCTCTGGGACACAAAACACTGAAGCTTTCTTT.

This chain links TRBV16 with TRBJ1-2; 7 nucleotides match TRBD1. The CDR3 extends over 12 amino acids. CDR1 KGHSY and CDR2 FQNENV come from the germline V gene. V was pared by 4 bases and J by 8 bases, with 4 bases of the junction left unmatched. CDR3 bases: TGTGCCAGCAGCCCACAGGGGAAAGGCTACACCTTC. This gives the protein CASSPQGKGYTF.

J is TRBJ1-2 and V is TRBV25-1; the D gene is possibly TRBD1 (6 bases). V was shortened by 6 bases and J by 2 bases, with 10 bases between the two germline ends. This CDR3 has 13 residues. In germline, CDR1 is MGHDK, CDR2 SYGVNS. CDR3 in DNA: TGTGCCAGCAGCCGGACAGCAAACTATGGCTACACCTTC. The encoded protein is CASSRTANYGYTF.

This clone was recorded a few times. The genes are TRBV10-3 and TRBJ2-5; possibly TRBD2 for D (6 bases). Germline V gives CDR1 ENHRY, CDR2 SYGVKD. Trimming removed 10 bases at V and 3 bases at J, with 27 bases between. This CDR3 comprises 17 residues. The CDR3 DNA reads TGTGCCAACCCAATCCCCCGACCGGGGACGGGGGAAGAGACCCAGTACTTC. This encodes CANPIPRPGTGEETQYF.

The rearrangement links TRBV9 to TRBJ2-5, with D possibly TRBD1 on 5 matching bases. The V and J ends lost 0 bases and 3 bases respectively, with 21 bases between them. Looked up from germline, CDR1 is SGDLS and CDR2 is YYNGEE. The CDR3 spans 18 residues. CDR3 DNA: TGTGCCAGCAGCGTAGGATCAGGGTGGCAAGGTGGAGAAGAGACCCAGTACTTC. This gives the protein CASSVGSGWQGGEETQYF.

This sequence joins TRBV5-6 and TRBJ2-2; possibly TRBD2 for D (5 bases). The V gene's germline CDR1 is SGHDT and CDR2 YYEEEE. The CDR3 spans 16 residues. V lost 6 bases and J lost 0, with 15 bases in between. CDR3 in DNA: TGTGCCAGCACCGAGAATGGGAGCGCGAACACCGGGGAGCTGTTTTTT. Residues: CASTENGSANTGELFF.

This chain uses TRBV6-1 with TRBJ2-5; TRBD2 aligns across 9 bases. The germline V gene has CDR1 MNHNS and CDR2 SASEGT. The CDR3 runs 18 residues. Trimming at V came to 2 bases and at J to 0 bases, leaving 10 bases not matched to a gene. The DNA for the CDR3 is TGTGCCAGCAGTGAAACATTACGTCTAGCGGGGTACCAAGAGACCCAGTACTTC. Residues: CASSETLRLAGYQETQYF.

This chain uses TRBV11-2 with TRBJ1-4, with D possibly matching TRBD1 (5 bases). Germline V lookup: CDR1 SGHAT, CDR2 FQNNGV. The CDR3 is 14 residues long. The germline V and J ends were trimmed by 5 bases and 7 bases, with 14 bases remaining between them. Here the CDR3 DNA reads TGTGCCAGCAGCCCCCAGGGATTGGGTGAAAAACTGTTTTTT. Translation: CASSPQGLGEKLFF. The whole variable domain, remainder taken from reference TRBV11-2 and TRBJ1-4, is EAGVAQSPRYKIIEKRQSVAFWCNPISGHATLYWYQQILGQGPKLLIQFQNNGVVDDSQLPKDRFSAERLKGVDSTLKIQPAKLEDSAVYLCASSPQGLGEKLFFGSGTQLSVL.

The rearrangement uses TRBV20-1 and TRBJ1-6; D gene ambiguous. In germline, CDR1 is DFQATT, CDR2 SNEGSKA (reference sequence). This CDR3 is 10 amino acids long. The V and J ends lost 3 bases and 14 bases respectively, with 8 bases between them. The CDR3 sequence: CSASQSSLHF. The CDR3 DNA sequence: TGCAGTGCTAGTCAGTCCTCCCTCCACTTT.

This clone showed up just once. CDR3 bases: TGTGCCAGCAGTTTAAGTCCAGACTATGGCTACACCTTC. Encoded protein: CASSLSPDYGYTF. V is TRBV6-6 and J is TRBJ1-2; D ambiguous. The CDR3 loop spans 13 amino acids. The germline CDR1 and CDR2 sequences are MNHNY and SVGAGI (reference sequence). Trimming cost V 4 bases and J 3 bases, with 9 bases left between them.

The genes are TRBV6-6 and TRBJ1-2, with D unresolved. V was clipped by 5 bases and J by 0 bases, with 16 bases between them. Germline-derived CDR1 and CDR2 are MNHNY and SVGAGI (reference sequence). This CDR3 is built from 16 residues. The CDR3 region has the DNA TGTGCCAGCAGTCCCCCGGTGGCAGGCACTAACTATGGCTACACCTTC. Amino acids: CASSPPVAGTNYGYTF.